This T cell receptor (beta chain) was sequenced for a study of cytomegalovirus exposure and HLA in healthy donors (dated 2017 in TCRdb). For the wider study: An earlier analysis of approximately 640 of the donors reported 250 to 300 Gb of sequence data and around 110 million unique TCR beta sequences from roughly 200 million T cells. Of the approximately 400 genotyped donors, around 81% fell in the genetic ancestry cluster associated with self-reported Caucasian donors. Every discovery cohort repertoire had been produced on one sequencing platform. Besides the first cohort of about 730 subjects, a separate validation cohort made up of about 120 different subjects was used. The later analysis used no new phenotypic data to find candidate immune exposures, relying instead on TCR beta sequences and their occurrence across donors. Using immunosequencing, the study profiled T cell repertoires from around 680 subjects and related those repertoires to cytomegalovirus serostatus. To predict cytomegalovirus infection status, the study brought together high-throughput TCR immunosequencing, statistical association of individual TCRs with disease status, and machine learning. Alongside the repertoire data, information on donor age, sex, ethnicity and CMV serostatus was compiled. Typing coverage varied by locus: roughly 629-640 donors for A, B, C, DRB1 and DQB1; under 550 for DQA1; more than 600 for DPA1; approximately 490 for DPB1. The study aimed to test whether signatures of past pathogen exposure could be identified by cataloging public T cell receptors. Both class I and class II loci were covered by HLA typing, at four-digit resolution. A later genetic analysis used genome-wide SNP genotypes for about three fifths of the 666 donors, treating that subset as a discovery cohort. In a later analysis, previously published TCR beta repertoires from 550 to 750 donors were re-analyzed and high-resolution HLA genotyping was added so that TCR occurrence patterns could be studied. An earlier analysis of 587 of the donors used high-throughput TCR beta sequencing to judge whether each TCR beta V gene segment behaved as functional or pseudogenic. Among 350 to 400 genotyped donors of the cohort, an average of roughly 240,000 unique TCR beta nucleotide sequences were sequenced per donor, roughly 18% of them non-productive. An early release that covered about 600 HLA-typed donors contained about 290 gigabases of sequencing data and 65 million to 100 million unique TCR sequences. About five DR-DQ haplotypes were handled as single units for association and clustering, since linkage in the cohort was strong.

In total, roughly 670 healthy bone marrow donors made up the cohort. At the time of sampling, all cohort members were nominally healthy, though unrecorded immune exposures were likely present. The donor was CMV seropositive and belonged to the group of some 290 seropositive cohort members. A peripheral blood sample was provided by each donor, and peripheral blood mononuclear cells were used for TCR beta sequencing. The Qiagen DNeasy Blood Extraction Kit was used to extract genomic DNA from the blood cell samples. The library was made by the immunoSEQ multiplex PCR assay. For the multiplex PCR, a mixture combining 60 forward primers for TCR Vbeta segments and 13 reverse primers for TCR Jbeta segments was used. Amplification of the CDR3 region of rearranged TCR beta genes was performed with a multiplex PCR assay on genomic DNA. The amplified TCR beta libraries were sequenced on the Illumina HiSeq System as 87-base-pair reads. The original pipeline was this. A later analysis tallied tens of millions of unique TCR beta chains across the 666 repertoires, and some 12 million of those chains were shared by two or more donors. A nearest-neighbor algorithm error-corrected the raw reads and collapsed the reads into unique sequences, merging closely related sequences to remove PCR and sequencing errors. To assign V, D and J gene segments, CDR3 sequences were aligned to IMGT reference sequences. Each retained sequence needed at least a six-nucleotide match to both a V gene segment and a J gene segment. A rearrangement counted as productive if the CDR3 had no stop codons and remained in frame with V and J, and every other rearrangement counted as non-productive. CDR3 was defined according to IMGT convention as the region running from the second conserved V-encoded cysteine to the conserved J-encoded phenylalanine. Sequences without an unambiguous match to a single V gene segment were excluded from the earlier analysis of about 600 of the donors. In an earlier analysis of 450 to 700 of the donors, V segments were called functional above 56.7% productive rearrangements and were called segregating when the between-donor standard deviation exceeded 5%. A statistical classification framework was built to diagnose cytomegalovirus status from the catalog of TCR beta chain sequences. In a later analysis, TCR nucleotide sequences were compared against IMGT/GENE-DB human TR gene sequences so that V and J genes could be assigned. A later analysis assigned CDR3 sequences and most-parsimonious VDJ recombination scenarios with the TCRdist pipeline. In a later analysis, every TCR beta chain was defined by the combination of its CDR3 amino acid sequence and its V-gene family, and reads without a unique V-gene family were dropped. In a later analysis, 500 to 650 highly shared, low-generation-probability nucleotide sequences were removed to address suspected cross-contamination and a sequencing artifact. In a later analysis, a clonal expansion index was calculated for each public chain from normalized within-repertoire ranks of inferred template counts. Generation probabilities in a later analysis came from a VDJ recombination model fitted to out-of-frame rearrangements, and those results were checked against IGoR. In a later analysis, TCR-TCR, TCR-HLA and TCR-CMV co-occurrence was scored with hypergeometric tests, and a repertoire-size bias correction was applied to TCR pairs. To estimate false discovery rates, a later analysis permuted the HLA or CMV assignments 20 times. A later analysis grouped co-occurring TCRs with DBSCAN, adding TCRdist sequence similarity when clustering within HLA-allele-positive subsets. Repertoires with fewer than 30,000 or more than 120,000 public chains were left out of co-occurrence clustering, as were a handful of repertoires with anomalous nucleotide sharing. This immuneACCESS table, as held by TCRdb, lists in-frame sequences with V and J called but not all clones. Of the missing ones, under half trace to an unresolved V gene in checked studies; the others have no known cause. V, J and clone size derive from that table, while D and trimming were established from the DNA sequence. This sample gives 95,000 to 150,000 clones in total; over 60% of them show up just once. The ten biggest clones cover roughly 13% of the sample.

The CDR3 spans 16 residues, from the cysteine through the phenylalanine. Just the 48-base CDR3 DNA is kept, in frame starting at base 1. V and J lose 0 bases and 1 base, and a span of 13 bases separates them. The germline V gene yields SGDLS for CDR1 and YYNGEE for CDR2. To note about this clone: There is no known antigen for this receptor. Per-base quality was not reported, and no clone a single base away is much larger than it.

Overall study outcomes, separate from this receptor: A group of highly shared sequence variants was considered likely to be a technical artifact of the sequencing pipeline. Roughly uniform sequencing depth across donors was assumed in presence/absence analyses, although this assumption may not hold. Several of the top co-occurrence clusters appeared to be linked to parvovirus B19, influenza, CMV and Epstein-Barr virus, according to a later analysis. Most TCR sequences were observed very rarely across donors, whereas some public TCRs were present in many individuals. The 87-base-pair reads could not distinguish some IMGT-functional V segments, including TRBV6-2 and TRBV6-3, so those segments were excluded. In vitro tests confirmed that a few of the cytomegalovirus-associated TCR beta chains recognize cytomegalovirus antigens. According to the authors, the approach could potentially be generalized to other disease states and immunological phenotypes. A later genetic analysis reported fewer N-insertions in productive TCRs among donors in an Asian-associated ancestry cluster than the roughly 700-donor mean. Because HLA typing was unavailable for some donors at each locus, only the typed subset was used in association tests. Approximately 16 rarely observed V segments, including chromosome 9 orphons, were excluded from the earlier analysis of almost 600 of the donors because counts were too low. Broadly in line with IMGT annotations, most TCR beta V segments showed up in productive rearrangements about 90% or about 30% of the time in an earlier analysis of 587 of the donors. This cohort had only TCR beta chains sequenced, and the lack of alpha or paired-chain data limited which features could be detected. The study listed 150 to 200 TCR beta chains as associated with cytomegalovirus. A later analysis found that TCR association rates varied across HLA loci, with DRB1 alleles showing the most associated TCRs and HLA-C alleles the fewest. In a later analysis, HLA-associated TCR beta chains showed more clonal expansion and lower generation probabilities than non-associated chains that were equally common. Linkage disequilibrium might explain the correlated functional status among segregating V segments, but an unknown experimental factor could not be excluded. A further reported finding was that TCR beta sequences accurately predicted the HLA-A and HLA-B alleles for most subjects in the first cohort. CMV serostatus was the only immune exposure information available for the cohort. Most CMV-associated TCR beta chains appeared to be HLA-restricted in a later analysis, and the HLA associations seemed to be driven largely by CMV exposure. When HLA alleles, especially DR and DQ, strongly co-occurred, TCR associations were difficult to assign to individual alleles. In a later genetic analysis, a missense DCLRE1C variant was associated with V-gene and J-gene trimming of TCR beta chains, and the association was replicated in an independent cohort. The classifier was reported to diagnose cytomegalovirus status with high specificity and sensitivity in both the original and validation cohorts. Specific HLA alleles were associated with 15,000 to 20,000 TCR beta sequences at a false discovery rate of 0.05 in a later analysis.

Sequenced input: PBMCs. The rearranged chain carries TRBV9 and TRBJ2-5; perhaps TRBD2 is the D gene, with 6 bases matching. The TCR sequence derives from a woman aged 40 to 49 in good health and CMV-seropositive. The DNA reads TGTGCCAGCAGCGTAGCCGGGGGAGGTTCCCAAGAGACCCAGTACTTC. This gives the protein CASSVAGGGSQETQYF.